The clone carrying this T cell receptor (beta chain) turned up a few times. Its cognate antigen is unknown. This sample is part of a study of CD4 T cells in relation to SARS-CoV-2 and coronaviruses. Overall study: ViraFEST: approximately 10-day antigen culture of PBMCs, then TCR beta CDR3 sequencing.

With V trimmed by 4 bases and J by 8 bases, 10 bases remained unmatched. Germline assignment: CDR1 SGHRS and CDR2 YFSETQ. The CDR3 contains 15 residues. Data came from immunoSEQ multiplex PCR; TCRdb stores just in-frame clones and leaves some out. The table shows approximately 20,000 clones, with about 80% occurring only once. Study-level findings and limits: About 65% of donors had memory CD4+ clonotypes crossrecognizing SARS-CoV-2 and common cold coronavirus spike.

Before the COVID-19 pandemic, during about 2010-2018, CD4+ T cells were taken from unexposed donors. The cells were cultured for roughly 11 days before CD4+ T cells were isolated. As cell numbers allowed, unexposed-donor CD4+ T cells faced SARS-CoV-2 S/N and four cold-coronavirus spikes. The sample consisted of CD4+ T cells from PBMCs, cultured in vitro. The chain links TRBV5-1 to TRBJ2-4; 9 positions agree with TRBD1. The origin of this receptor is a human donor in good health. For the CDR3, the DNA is TGCGCCAGCAGCATCTGGACAGGGGTGGGATACATTCAGTACTTC. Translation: CASSIWTGVGYIQYF.